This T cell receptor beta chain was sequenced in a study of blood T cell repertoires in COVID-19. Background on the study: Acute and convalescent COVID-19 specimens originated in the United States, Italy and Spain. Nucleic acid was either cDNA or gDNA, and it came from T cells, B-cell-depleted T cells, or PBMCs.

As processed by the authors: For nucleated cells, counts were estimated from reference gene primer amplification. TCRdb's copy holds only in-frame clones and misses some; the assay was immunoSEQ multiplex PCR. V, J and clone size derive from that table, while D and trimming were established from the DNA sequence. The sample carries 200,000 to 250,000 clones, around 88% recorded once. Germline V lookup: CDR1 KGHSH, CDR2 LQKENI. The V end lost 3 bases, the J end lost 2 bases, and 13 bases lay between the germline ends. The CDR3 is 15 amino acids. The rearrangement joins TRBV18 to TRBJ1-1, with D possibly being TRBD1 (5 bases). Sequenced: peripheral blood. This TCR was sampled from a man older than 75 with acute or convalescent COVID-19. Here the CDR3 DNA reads TGTGCCAGCTCACCTACCCTAGACAGAAACACTGAAGCTTTCTTT. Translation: CASSPTLDRNTEAFF.